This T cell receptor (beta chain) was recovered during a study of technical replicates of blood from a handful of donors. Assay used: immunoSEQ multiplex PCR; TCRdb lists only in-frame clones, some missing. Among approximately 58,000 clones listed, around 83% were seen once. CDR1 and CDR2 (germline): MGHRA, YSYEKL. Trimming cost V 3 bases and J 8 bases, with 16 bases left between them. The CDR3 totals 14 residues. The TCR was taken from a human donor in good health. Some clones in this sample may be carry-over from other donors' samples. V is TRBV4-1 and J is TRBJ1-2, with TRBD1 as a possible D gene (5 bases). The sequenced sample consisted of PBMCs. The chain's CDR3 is CASSHLPGGVGYTF. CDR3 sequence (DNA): TGCGCCAGCAGCCATCTCCCCGGGGGAGTAGGCTACACCTTC.